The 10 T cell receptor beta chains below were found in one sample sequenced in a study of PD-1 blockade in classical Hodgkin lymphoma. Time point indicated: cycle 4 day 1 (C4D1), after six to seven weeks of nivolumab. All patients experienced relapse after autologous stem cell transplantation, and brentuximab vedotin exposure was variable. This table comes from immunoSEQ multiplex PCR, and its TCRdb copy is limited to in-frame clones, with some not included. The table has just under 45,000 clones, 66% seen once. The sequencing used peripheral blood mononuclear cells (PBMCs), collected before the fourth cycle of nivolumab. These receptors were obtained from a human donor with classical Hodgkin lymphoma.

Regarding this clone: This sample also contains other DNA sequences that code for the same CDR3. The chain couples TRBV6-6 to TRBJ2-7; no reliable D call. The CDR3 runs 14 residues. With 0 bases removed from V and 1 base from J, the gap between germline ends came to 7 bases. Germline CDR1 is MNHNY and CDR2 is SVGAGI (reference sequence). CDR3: CASSYSGSSYEQYF. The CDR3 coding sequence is TGTGCCAGCAGTTACTCCGGCAGTTCCTACGAGCAGTACTTC.

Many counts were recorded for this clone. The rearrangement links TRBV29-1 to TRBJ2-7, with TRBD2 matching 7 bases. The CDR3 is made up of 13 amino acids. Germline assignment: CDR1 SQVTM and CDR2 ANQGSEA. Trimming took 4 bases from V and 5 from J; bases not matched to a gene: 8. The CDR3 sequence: CSVGRLGGDEQYF. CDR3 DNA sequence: TGCAGCGTTGGTAGGCTGGGGGGGGACGAGCAGTACTTC.

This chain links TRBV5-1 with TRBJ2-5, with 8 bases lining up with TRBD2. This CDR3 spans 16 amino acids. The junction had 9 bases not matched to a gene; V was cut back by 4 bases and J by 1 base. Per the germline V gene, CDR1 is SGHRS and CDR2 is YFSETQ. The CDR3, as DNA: TGCGCCAGCAGCCAACTAGCGGCCGACGCCCAAGAGACCCAGTACTTC. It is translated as CASSQLAADAQETQYF.

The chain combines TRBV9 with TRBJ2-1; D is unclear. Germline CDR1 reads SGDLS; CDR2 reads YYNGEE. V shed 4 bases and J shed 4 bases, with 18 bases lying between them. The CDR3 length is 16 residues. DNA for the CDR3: TGTGCCAGCAGCCCCGTAATAGCAGGCCTATACAATGAGCAGTTCTTC. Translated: CASSPVIAGLYNEQFF.

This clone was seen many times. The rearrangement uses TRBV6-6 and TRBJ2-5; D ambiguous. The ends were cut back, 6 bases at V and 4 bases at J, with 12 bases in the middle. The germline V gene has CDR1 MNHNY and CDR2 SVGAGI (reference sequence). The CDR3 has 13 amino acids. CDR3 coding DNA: TGTGCCAGCAGACTACCGACTGGAGAGACCCAGTACTTC. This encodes CASRLPTGETQYF.

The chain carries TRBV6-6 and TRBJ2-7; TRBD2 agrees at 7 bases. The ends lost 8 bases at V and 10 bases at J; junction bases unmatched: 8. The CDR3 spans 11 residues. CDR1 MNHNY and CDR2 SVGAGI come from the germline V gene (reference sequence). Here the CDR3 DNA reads TGTGCCAGCCGGCGGGAGTCGTTACAGTACTTC. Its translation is CASRRESLQYF.

The CDR3 bases are TGTGCCAGTAGTTCGGTTAGCGGGAAGGATACGCAGTATTTT. It specifies CASSSVSGKDTQYF. The chain recombines TRBV19 with TRBJ2-3; the match to TRBD2 covers 8 bases. Trimming removed 5 bases from V and 6 bases from J; junction bases left unmatched: 7. The CDR3 spans 14 residues. Germline values: CDR1 LNHDA, CDR2 SQIVND (reference sequence).

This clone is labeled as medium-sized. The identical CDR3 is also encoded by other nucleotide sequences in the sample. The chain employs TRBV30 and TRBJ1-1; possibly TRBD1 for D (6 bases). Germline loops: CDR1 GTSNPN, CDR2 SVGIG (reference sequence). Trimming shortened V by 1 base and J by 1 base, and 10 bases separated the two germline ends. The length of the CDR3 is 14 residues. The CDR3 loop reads CAWSALTGNTEAFF. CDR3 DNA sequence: TGTGCCTGGAGTGCGCTGACAGGGAACACTGAAGCTTTCTTT.

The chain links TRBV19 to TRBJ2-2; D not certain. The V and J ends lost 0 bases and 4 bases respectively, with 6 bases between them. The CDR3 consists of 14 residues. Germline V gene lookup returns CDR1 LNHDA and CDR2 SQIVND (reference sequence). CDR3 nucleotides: TGTGCCAGTAGTATAGAGTTGGGCACCGGGGAGCTGTTTTTT. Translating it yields CASSIELGTGELFF.

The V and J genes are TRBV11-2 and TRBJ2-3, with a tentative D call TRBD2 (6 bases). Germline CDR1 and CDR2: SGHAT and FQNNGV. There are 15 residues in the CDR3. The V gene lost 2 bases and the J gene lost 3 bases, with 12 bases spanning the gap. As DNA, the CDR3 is TGTGCCAGCAGCTTAAGGGCGGGGCCGACAGATACGCAGTATTTT. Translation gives CASSLRAGPTDTQYF.